This T cell receptor (beta chain) was observed in a study of monozygotic twins with inflammatory bowel disease. Looked up from germline, CDR1 is SGHRS and CDR2 is YFSETQ. The CDR3 consists of 16 residues. TCRdb reprocessed the 5' RACE reads, keeping one entry per CDR3 protein, no DNA. Seen in this sample are approximately 120,000 distinct CDR3 sequences; the ten most common clones hold roughly 12%. The sample taken for sequencing was blood. The TCR sequence derives from a human donor with ulcerative colitis or Crohn's disease, or a healthy co-twin of an affected twin (not recorded which). J is TRBJ2-5 and V is TRBV5-1; the TCRdb call, TRBD2, lacks DNA for checking. CDR3: CASSRTSGGRLETQYF.